The clone carrying this T cell receptor (beta chain) appeared many times. TCRdb re-analysed the RT-PCR reads in MiXCR, keeping a single row per CDR3 protein. The sample consists of about 570,000 distinct CDR3 sequences, about 11% of them appearing once. V gave up 5 bases and J gave up 1 base, with 14 bases separating them. This CDR3 is built from 16 residues. The germline gives CDR1 SGHDN, CDR2 FVKESK. This specimen belongs to a study of response to subunit inactivated influenza vaccine. This sample also appeared in a second study, on T cells expressing NK-cell markers. This second study notes: 5'RACE template switching with UMIs generated TCR beta cDNA. The sequencing cohort of eight donors included seven HCMV-seropositive individuals and one seronegative individual. With an anti-gamma-delta TCR antibody, sorting in several experiments was kept to alpha-beta TCR T cells. Of CD8+ T cells, about 1.0-7.5% belonged to dominant NKG2C+ clonotypes in several donors. Four donors' CD3+CD56-NKG2C+ cells were dominated by the same clonotypes.

Sequences were derived from PBMCs from blood, sampled on the day of vaccination. This chain links TRBV14 with TRBJ2-2; D is uncertain. This TCR was sampled from a man aged 45 to 65 who received an inactivated influenza vaccine. CDR3 in DNA: TGTGCCAGCAGCGAACGGGCAAGCATGAACACCGGGGAGCTGTTTTTT. Protein sequence: CASSERASMNTGELFF.